This T cell receptor beta chain derives from a study of blood T cells in healthy people across ages. Looking at the study overall: About one barcoded beta molecule per two T cells came from capture by template switching.

Study results and caveats: Diversity was higher, and naive CD4+ cells more numerous, in long-lived donors than in aged donors.

For this clonotype: Antigen unknown.

Together with a sample-barcoded 5' primer, a J-beta primer mix was included in a second PCR lasting roughly 6 to 12 cycles. MiXCR, run by TCRdb on the 5' RACE reads, gives a single entry per CDR3 protein. The data hold about 400,000 distinct CDR3 sequences, with approximately 52% observed a single time. The donors, aged roughly 6 to 90, were healthy Caucasians from Russia. Sample: blood. The source is a man aged 60 to 75 in good health.

As DNA, the CDR3 is TGCAGCGGAACCTTAGAAGATACGCAGTATTTT. It translates to CSGTLEDTQYF. The chain uses TRBV29-1 and TRBJ2-3, with D unclear. This CDR3 comprises 11 residues. Germline CDR1 SQVTM, CDR2 ANQGSEA. Trimming pared 7 bases from V and 5 bases from J, leaving 10 bases between.